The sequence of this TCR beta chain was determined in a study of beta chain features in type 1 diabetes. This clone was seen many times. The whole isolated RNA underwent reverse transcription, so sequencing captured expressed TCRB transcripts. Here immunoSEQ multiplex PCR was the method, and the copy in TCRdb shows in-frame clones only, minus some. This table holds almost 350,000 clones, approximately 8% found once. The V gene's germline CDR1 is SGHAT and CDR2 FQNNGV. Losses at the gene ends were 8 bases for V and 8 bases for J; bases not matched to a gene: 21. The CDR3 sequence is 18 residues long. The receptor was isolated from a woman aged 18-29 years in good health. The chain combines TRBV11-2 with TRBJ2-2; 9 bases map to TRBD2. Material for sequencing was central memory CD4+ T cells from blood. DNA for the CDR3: TGTGCCAGCTCCCGGGCCCTCAACCGCGGGAGGGCCTCGGGGGAGCTGTTTTTT. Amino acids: CASSRALNRGRASGELFF.